The 30 T cell receptor beta chains in this list originate from one sample, sequenced in a study of cytomegalovirus exposure and HLA in healthy donors. Primers: 60 Vbeta forward and 13 Jbeta reverse. Clones were read by immunoSEQ multiplex PCR, and TCRdb kept only the in-frame ones, dropping some. The table includes some 110,000 clones, 75% to 90% detected once. The sample was PBMCs. Source of these receptors: a man younger than 45 in good health and CMV-seropositive.

This clone was counted a single time. The chain has TRBV9 and TRBJ2-1, with 10 bases identical to TRBD2. This CDR3 has 15 residues. Germline lookup yields CDR1 SGDLS and CDR2 YYNGEE. V dropped 4 bases and J dropped 5; count of bases not matched to a gene: 6. In DNA form, the CDR3 reads TGTGCCAGCAGCCCCCGAGCGGGGGGGAACAATGAGCAGTTCTTC. Encoded protein: CASSPRAGGNNEQFF.

The J gene is TRBJ2-1, the V gene TRBV6-5; TRBD1 matches at 9 bases. This CDR3 has 15 residues. Germline trimming cut 5 bases from V and 7 bases from J; bases unmatched to any gene: 9. Per the germline V gene, CDR1 is MNHEY and CDR2 is SVGAGI. The CDR3 DNA sequence: TGTGCCAGCAGTGGAAGGGACAGGGTGGTAAATGAGCAGTTCTTC. Its translation is CASSGRDRVVNEQFF.

This clone turned up a few times. J is TRBJ2-7 and V is TRBV5-1; D ambiguous. The germline gives CDR1 SGHRS, CDR2 YFSETQ. The CDR3 contains 11 residues. V was cut by 5 bases and J by 3 bases, with 6 bases left in between. The DNA for the CDR3 is TGCGCCAGCAGAGACTTCTACGAGCAGTACTTC. Its protein is CASRDFYEQYF.

The V call is TRBV6-1, the J call TRBJ2-1, with unresolved D. CDR3 length: 12 amino acids. Deletions cut 7 bases from V and 3 bases from J, with 7 bases between. Germline assignment: CDR1 MNHNS and CDR2 SASEGT. CDR3 sequence (DNA): TGTGCCAGCACTCGGAGCTACAATGAGCAGTTCTTC. Translation gives CASTRSYNEQFF.

The genes are TRBV19 and TRBJ2-1; 12 nucleotides match TRBD2. The CDR3 has 16 residues. V dropped 3 bases and J dropped 12; count of bases not matched to a gene: 12. Germline V gene lookup returns CDR1 LNHDA and CDR2 SQIVND (reference sequence). The CDR3, as DNA: TGTGCCAGTAGTATCGGATTCCTAGCGGGGGGGCGAGGGCAGTTCTTC. Amino acid sequence: CASSIGFLAGGRGQFF.

This clone was observed a single time. The chain combines TRBV10-3 with TRBJ2-7; the D is unclear. The CDR3 is 13 amino acids. Trimming took off 1 base at V and 5 bases at J, with 9 bases between the two ends. Looked up from germline, CDR1 is ENHRY and CDR2 is SYGVKD. The CDR3 loop reads CAISELTNHEQYF. The CDR3 nucleotides read TGTGCCATCAGTGAGTTGACAAACCACGAGCAGTACTTC.

The CDR3 loop reads CATSRAAGGPRGYNEQFF. As DNA, the CDR3 is TGTGCCACCAGCAGAGCAGCGGGGGGGCCCAGGGGCTACAATGAGCAGTTCTTC. The chain uses TRBV15 and TRBJ2-1; the match to TRBD2 covers 10 bases. There are 18 residues in the CDR3. V shed 1 base and J 3 bases; nucleotides not matched to a gene: 9. CDR1 LNHNV and CDR2 YYDKDF come from the germline V gene (reference sequence).

V and J are TRBV6-1 and TRBJ1-5, with 7 bases identical to TRBD1. CDR3 length: 12 amino acids. From germline, CDR1 is MNHNS and CDR2 SASEGT. With 8 bases clipped from V and 7 bases from J, the junction kept 5 bases outside the gene matches. The CDR3: CASRRGDQPQHF. As DNA, the CDR3 is TGTGCCAGCCGCAGGGGGGACCAGCCCCAGCATTTT.

The chain has TRBV2 and TRBJ2-3; 7 nucleotides match TRBD2. Trimming removed 10 bases from V and 2 bases from J; junction bases left unmatched: 3. From germline, CDR1 is SNHLY and CDR2 FYNNEI. The CDR3 runs to 12 residues. CDR3 coding DNA: TGTGCCATCCGGGACTACACAGATACGCAGTATTTT. Protein sequence: CAIRDYTDTQYF.

V gene TRBV5-1 combines with J gene TRBJ2-3, with D perhaps matching TRBD2 (6 bases). CDR3 size: 14 residues. CDR1 and CDR2 (germline): SGHRS, YFSETQ. With 3 bases removed from V and 4 bases from J, the gap between germline ends came to 12 bases. DNA for the CDR3: TGCGCCAGCAGCTCTGAGGCGGGGCCAGATACGCAGTATTTT. This sequence encodes CASSSEAGPDTQYF.

This clone was recorded a few times. The rearrangement uses TRBV5-1 and TRBJ2-7; TRBD1 matches at 7 bases. V dropped 6 bases and J dropped 3; count of bases not matched to a gene: 6. This CDR3 is built from 13 residues. Germline CDR1 reads SGHRS; CDR2 reads YFSETQ. CDR3: CASTGGSGYEQYF. CDR3 in DNA: TGCGCCAGCACAGGGGGATCGGGCTACGAGCAGTACTTC.

The genes are TRBV13 and TRBJ2-5, with 12 bases lining up with TRBD2. J gave up 0 bases and V 5 bases, and 4 bases lay outside the gene matches. The CDR3 runs 16 residues. CDR1 is PRHDT, CDR2 FYEKMQ, per germline (reference sequence). CDR3 sequence reads: CASSTTSGGYQETQYF. As DNA, the CDR3 is TGTGCCAGCAGCACTACTAGCGGGGGGTACCAAGAGACCCAGTACTTC.

The count of this clone is one. The chain is built from TRBV6-5 and TRBJ2-7, with 9 bases lining up with TRBD1. The CDR3 is 15 amino acids. The germline V gene has CDR1 MNHEY and CDR2 SVGAGI. Trimming cost V 5 bases and J 0 bases; bases outside gene matches: 5. The CDR3 DNA sequence: TGTGCCAGCAGTAAGGACAGGGGAAGCTCCTACGAGCAGTACTTC. Residues: CASSKDRGSSYEQYF.

The chain couples TRBV5-1 to TRBJ2-3; D possibly corresponds to TRBD2 (6 bases). The CDR3 sequence is 14 residues long. Looked up from germline, CDR1 is SGHRS and CDR2 is YFSETQ. V lost 4 bases and J lost 0, with 9 bases in between. The CDR3 nucleotides are TGCGCCAGCAGCGGAGGGCATAGCACAGATACGCAGTATTTT. Translated, it gives CASSGGHSTDTQYF.

The chain employs TRBV28 and TRBJ2-7; 10 bases agree with TRBD2. CDR3 length: 15 residues. J lost 2 bases, V lost 7 bases, and 8 bases had no gene match. The germline CDR1 and CDR2 sequences are MDHEN and SYDVKM. CDR3 bases: TGTGCCAGCACCTCTGCTCTAGCGGGGGCCTACGAGCAGTACTTC. Protein: CASTSALAGAYEQYF.

The chain links TRBV4-2 to TRBJ2-3, with TRBD2 matching 12 bases. The germline gives CDR1 LGHNA, CDR2 YNFKEQ. Trimming cost V 1 base and J 4 bases; bases outside gene matches: 3. This CDR3 region has 16 residues. In nucleotides, the CDR3 is TGTGCCAGCAGCCAAGTTACTAGCGGGGGGTCAGATACGCAGTATTTT. The encoded protein is CASSQVTSGGSDTQYF.

The chain combines TRBV9 with TRBJ1-6; possible D gene TRBD1, 5 bases. The germline CDR1 and CDR2 sequences are SGDLS and YYNGEE. Trimming removed 4 bases at V and 8 bases at J, with 13 bases between. CDR3 size: 14 residues. The CDR3 region is CASSLGGDHSPLHF. The CDR3, as DNA: TGTGCCAGCAGCCTCGGGGGTGATCATTCACCCCTCCACTTT.

The V gene is TRBV18, the J gene TRBJ1-1; D is uncertain. The CDR3 contains 14 residues. V was cut by 3 bases and J by 4 bases, with 12 bases left in between. From germline, CDR1 is KGHSH and CDR2 LQKENI. CDR3 DNA: TGTGCCAGCTCACCGTGGAGGGAGGGCACTGAAGCTTTCTTT. This encodes CASSPWREGTEAFF.

This clone appeared many times. The gene calls are TRBV28 and TRBJ1-5; D is undetermined. V was clipped by 2 bases and J by 11 bases, with 13 bases between them. Germline assignment: CDR1 MDHEN and CDR2 SYDVKM. This CDR3 is built from 13 residues. The CDR3 DNA is TGTGCCAGCAGTTTACCGGGAGTCTTGTCCCAGCATTTT. Its protein is CASSLPGVLSQHF.

The chain recombines TRBV2 with TRBJ1-2, with a weak D call TRBD1 (6 bases). The V end was cut by 7 bases, the J end by 2 bases, with 14 bases between. CDR1 and CDR2 from the germline V gene are SNHLY and FYNNEI. This CDR3 region has 14 residues. The CDR3 DNA reads TGTGCCAGCAATCCCAGGGGCTCAAACTATGGCTACACCTTC. Its protein product is CASNPRGSNYGYTF. The variable domain in full, completed from reference TRBV2 and TRBJ1-2, reads EPEVTQTPSHQVTQMGQEVILRCVPISNHLYFYWYRQILGQKVEFLVSFYNNEISEKSEIFDDQFSVERPDGSNFTLKIRSTKLEDSAMYFCASNPRGSNYGYTFGSGTRLTVV.

The chain carries TRBV4-2 and TRBJ2-3, with 8 bases matching TRBD2. Germline lookup yields CDR1 LGHNA and CDR2 YNFKEQ. The CDR3 covers 18 residues. V lost 3 bases, J lost 1 base, and 12 bases stayed unmatched. CDR3 sequence: CASSQAPGVAGRTDTQYF. CDR3 coding DNA: TGTGCCAGCAGCCAGGCCCCTGGGGTAGCGGGACGCACAGATACGCAGTATTTT.

The rearrangement links TRBV7-9 to TRBJ1-1, with D possibly matching TRBD1 (5 bases). V was cut by 3 bases and J by 7 bases, with 15 bases left in between. This CDR3 contains 14 residues. The V gene's germline CDR1 is SEHNR and CDR2 FQNEAQ (reference sequence). The CDR3 bases are TGTGCCAGCAGCTTGGGGGGGATAGACAGTGAAGCTTTCTTT. Encoded protein: CASSLGGIDSEAFF.

The V call is TRBV10-3, the J call TRBJ2-7, with D uncertain. CDR1 and CDR2 (germline): ENHRY, SYGVKD. CDR3 length: 12 amino acids. V lost 8 bases, J lost 0 bases, and 8 bases lay in between. The DNA for the CDR3 is TGTGCCATCGGGCCAGCCTCCTACGAGCAGTACTTC. Its translation: CAIGPASYEQYF.

The genes are TRBV5-1 and TRBJ2-2, with D perhaps TRBD2 (5 bases). CDR3 length equals 15 residues. Germline CDR1 reads SGHRS; CDR2 reads YFSETQ. V dropped 2 bases and J dropped 0 bases, with 8 bases sitting between them. CDR3 DNA: TGCGCCAGCAGCTTCGGGGTCACGAACACCGGGGAGCTGTTTTTT. Protein product: CASSFGVTNTGELFF.

The rearrangement joins TRBV18 to TRBJ1-5; D uncertain. Germline CDR1 is KGHSH and CDR2 is LQKENI. This CDR3 spans 15 amino acids. The V end was cut by 3 bases, the J end by 2 bases, with 11 bases between. This CDR3 reads CASSPMHGGNQPQHF. The CDR3 DNA reads TGTGCCAGCTCACCCATGCACGGAGGCAATCAGCCCCAGCATTTT.

The chain uses TRBV9 and TRBJ1-6; 7 bases agree with TRBD1. The CDR3 runs to 16 residues. V dropped 2 bases and J dropped 4; count of bases not matched to a gene: 6. From germline, CDR1 is SGDLS and CDR2 YYNGEE. The CDR3 DNA follows: TGTGCCAGCAGCGTCTTTGACAGGGCTTATAATTCACCCCTCCACTTT. Encoded protein: CASSVFDRAYNSPLHF.

The V and J genes are TRBV2 and TRBJ2-7; TRBD1 might be the D (6 bases). Germline CDR1 and CDR2: SNHLY and FYNNEI. V gave up 3 bases and J gave up 3 bases, with 12 bases separating them. CDR3 length equals 14 residues. The CDR3: CASSDYRDGYEQYF. The CDR3 DNA reads TGTGCCAGCAGTGATTACAGGGACGGCTACGAGCAGTACTTC.

The rearrangement uses TRBV4-2 and TRBJ1-2; the match to TRBD1 covers 7 bases. The CDR3 is made up of 14 amino acids. Germline trimming cut 0 bases from V and 2 bases from J; bases unmatched to any gene: 0. Germline-derived CDR1 and CDR2 are LGHNA and YNFKEQ. The CDR3 protein is CASSQETGNYGYTF. CDR3 in DNA: TGTGCCAGCAGCCAAGAGACAGGGAACTATGGCTACACCTTC.

This sequence joins TRBV6-5 and TRBJ2-2; a possible D gene is TRBD1 (6 bases). The assigned J gene may be wrong: the sequence end matches TRBJ1-3 better. Per germline, CDR1 MNHEY and CDR2 SVGAGI. The CDR3 length is 13 residues. CDR3 protein: CASSSTGGNTIYF. CDR3 sequence (DNA): TGTGCCAGCAGTTCCACAGGGGGAAACACCATATATTTT.

This clone came up a few times. The chain recombines TRBV21-1 with TRBJ1-5; the D call of TRBD1 is as the table states it, not checked on the DNA. TRBV21-1 is reported as a pseudogene. The CDR3 consists of 17 residues. The CDR3 nucleotides read TGTGCCAGCAGCAAAAAGGTCGCGGCAGGGGGCCGTCAGCCCCAGCATTTT. Translation: CASSKKVAAGGRQPQHF.